Below, 25 T cell receptor beta chains from the same sample are listed, as sequenced in a study of blood T cell repertoires in COVID-19. Method: immunoSEQ multiplex PCR; TCRdb's copy keeps in-frame clones and lacks some. Counted here are about 39,000 clones, around 74% occurring once; the ten biggest clones make up more than 20%. Source material: peripheral blood. These receptors were collected from a man aged 65-85 years with acute or convalescent COVID-19.

The chain joins TRBV29-1 to TRBJ1-4; 8 bases match TRBD1. Germline V gene data show CDR1 as SQVTM and CDR2 as ANQGSEA. J was trimmed by 8 bases and V by 7 bases; bases with no gene match: 6. The CDR3 sequence is 12 residues long. The CDR3 DNA sequence: TGCAGCGCCTCCTCAGGGGGCGAAAAACTGTTTTTT. It codes for CSASSGGEKLFF.

This clone was found a few times. The chain carries TRBV3-1 (or the pseudogene TRBV3-2) and TRBJ1-5; D uncertain. Trimming pared 4 bases from V and 7 bases from J, leaving 8 bases between. Per the germline V gene, CDR1 is LGHDT and CDR2 is YNNKEL (reference sequence). The CDR3 has 12 amino acids. The CDR3 reads CASSLSGQPQHF. In DNA form, the CDR3 reads TGTGCCAGCAGCCTCTCGGGGCAGCCCCAGCATTTT.

The chain uses TRBV19 and TRBJ2-1, with TRBD1 matching 8 bases. The CDR3 spans 15 residues. Germline values: CDR1 LNHDA, CDR2 SQIVND (reference sequence). The trim removed 6 bases at V and 4 bases at J, leaving 8 bases unmatched. CDR3 sequence reads: CASRLTGVSYNEQFF. The CDR3 nucleotides are TGTGCCAGTAGACTGACAGGGGTCAGTTACAATGAGCAGTTCTTC.

The rearrangement uses TRBV4-2 and TRBJ2-7; 13 bases fit TRBD2. The V and J ends lost 1 base and 3 bases, in that order; junction bases with no gene match: 3. The CDR3 totals 16 residues. Looked up from germline, CDR1 is LGHNA and CDR2 is YNFKEQ. The CDR3 spells CASSQALAGGFYEQYF. The CDR3 coding sequence is TGTGCCAGCAGCCAAGCACTAGCGGGAGGGTTCTACGAGCAGTACTTC.

The chain recombines TRBV2 with TRBJ2-7; the D gene is possibly TRBD1 (5 bases). Trimming pared 5 bases from V and 7 bases from J, leaving 12 bases between. This CDR3 is built from 12 residues. CDR1 is SNHLY and CDR2 is FYNNEI in the germline V gene. CDR3 residues: CASSRQMEEQYF. The CDR3 DNA reads as TGTGCCAGCAGTCGACAGATGGAGGAGCAGTACTTC.

V and J are TRBV19 and TRBJ2-2, with unresolved D. There are 16 residues in the CDR3. Germline CDR1 and CDR2: LNHDA and SQIVND (reference sequence). Trimming cost V 3 bases and J 5 bases, with 16 bases left between them. The CDR3 DNA reads as TGTGCCAGTAGTATCAGGCTCCCGCCACCGACCGGGGAGCTGTTTTTT. The encoded protein is CASSIRLPPPTGELFF.

This chain links TRBV14 with TRBJ1-4; D gene unclear. Germline assignment: CDR1 SGHDN and CDR2 FVKESK. Trimming removed 1 base from V and 4 bases from J, with 7 bases in between. The CDR3 covers 14 residues. The CDR3 DNA reads as TGTGCCAGCAGCCAAGCACAGCTTAATGAAAAACTGTTTTTT. Its protein is CASSQAQLNEKLFF. The complete variable domain, with remaining parts taken from reference TRBV14 and TRBJ1-4, reads EAGVTQFPSHSVIEKGQTVTLRCDPISGHDNLYWYRRVMGKEIKFLLHFVKESKQDESGMPNNRFLAERTGGTYSTLKVQPAELEDSGVYFCASSQAQLNEKLFFGSGTQLSVL.

V gene TRBV6-2 or TRBV6-3 combines with J gene TRBJ2-7; 10 bases line up with TRBD1. The ends lost 1 base at V and 2 bases at J; junction bases unmatched: 5. This CDR3 is 16 amino acids long. The germline V gene encodes CDR1 MNHEY and CDR2 SVGEGT. The CDR3 sequence is CASSYFTGQGTYEQYF. CDR3 sequence (DNA): TGTGCCAGCAGTTACTTCACGGGACAGGGGACCTACGAGCAGTACTTC.

This chain joins TRBV7-3 and TRBJ1-6; 10 bases align to TRBD1. The CDR3 contains 14 residues. Trimming took 5 bases from V and 9 from J; bases not matched to a gene: 4. The germline CDR1 and CDR2 sequences are SGHTA and FQGTGA. The CDR3 coding sequence is TGTGCCAGCAGCCCCGGGACAGGGGCTTCACCCCTCCACTTT. This sequence encodes CASSPGTGASPLHF.

This clone came up a few times. The chain recombines TRBV6-5 with TRBJ1-6, with 7 bases fitting TRBD1. In germline, CDR1 is MNHEY, CDR2 SVGAGI. Trimming cost V 1 base and J 5 bases; bases outside gene matches: 5. CDR3 length equals 16 residues. This CDR3 is CASSYWDSGNNSPLHF. As DNA, the CDR3 is TGTGCCAGCAGTTACTGGGACAGTGGAAATAATTCACCCCTCCACTTT.

The V and J genes are TRBV18 and TRBJ1-4; 7 nucleotides match TRBD1. Trimming cost V 1 base and J 0 bases; bases outside gene matches: 5. This CDR3 region has 17 residues. Germline V lookup: CDR1 KGHSH, CDR2 LQKENI. CDR3 amino acids: CASSPRDRQATNEKLFF. CDR3 bases: TGTGCCAGCTCACCACGGGACAGACAGGCAACTAATGAAAAACTGTTTTTT.

The chain uses TRBV15 and TRBJ2-2, with no clear D. The CDR3 has 18 amino acids. The germline gives CDR1 LNHNV, CDR2 YYDKDF (reference sequence). V shed 1 base and J shed 5 bases, with 20 bases lying between them. CDR3 DNA sequence: TGTGCCACCAGCAGAGGCCCTGTGAGACCTTTGAGGACCGGGGAGCTGTTTTTT. This gives the protein CATSRGPVRPLRTGELFF.

The chain combines TRBV5-3 with TRBJ2-1; TRBD2 is a possible D gene (5 bases). TRBV5-3 is classed as an ORF, of uncertain function. The germline V and J ends were trimmed by 4 bases and 3 bases, with 14 bases remaining between them. The CDR3 loop spans 15 amino acids. CDR3: CARSSGILIYNEQFF. CDR3 coding DNA: TGTGCCAGAAGCAGCGGAATCCTAATCTACAATGAGCAGTTCTTC.

V and J are TRBV7-2 and TRBJ1-5; D unclear. CDR1 and CDR2 (germline): SGHTA, FQGNSA. V was pared by 1 base and J by 4 bases, with 8 bases between. This CDR3 has 14 residues. The CDR3 sequence: CASSLVRVNQPQHF. The CDR3 DNA reads TGTGCCAGCAGCTTAGTACGGGTTAATCAGCCCCAGCATTTT.

The rearrangement joins TRBV11-2 to TRBJ2-7; D possibly corresponds to TRBD1 (6 bases). Trimming removed 0 bases from V and 0 bases from J, with 18 bases in between. CDR3 length: 18 amino acids. The germline gives CDR1 SGHAT, CDR2 FQNNGV. CDR3 DNA: TGTGCCAGCAGCTTAGATCTATTGGGGGCGATGTCCTCCTACGAGCAGTACTTC. Its translation is CASSLDLLGAMSSYEQYF.

The chain links TRBV7-9 to TRBJ2-2; a possible D gene is TRBD1 (5 bases). Looked up from germline, CDR1 is SEHNR and CDR2 is FQNEAQ (reference sequence). V lost 8 bases, J lost 9 bases, and 16 bases lay in between. This CDR3 is built from 13 residues. DNA of the CDR3: TGTGCCAGCTCGAGCTTGACAGAGAGGGAGCTGTTTTTT. Protein sequence: CASSSLTERELFF.

To note about this clone: At the DNA level, this CDR3 is encoded by other sequences in the same sample as well. In nucleotides, the CDR3 is TGTGCCAGCAGTTTGGGGGGCGGGGGTCAGCCCCAGCATTTT. It translates to CASSLGGGGQPQHF. The V gene is TRBV28, the J gene TRBJ1-5; D perhaps matches TRBD1 (6 bases). The CDR3 contains 14 residues. Trimming removed 3 bases from V and 6 bases from J, with 12 bases in between. From germline, CDR1 is MDHEN and CDR2 SYDVKM.

The chain employs TRBV5-1 and TRBJ2-2, with a tentative D call TRBD2 (6 bases). Germline V CDR1 and CDR2: SGHRS, YFSETQ. The CDR3 is made up of 14 amino acids. Trimming removed 4 bases from V and 4 bases from J, with 11 bases in between. CDR3: CASSPYGGTGELFF. CDR3 DNA: TGCGCCAGCAGCCCCTACGGGGGCACCGGGGAGCTGTTTTTT.

This chain joins TRBV3-1 (or the pseudogene TRBV3-2) and TRBJ2-1; D gene uncertain. Trimming cost V 0 bases and J 6 bases, with 9 bases left between them. Per the germline V gene, CDR1 is LGHDT and CDR2 is YNNKEL (reference sequence). The CDR3 runs to 14 residues. CDR3 DNA: TGTGCCAGCAGCCAAGATCCTGGCAGCAATGAGCAGTTCTTC. It is translated as CASSQDPGSNEQFF.

The rearrangement uses TRBV7-6 and TRBJ2-2, with D maybe TRBD1 (6 bases). CDR1 is SGHVS and CDR2 is FNYEAQ in the germline V gene. The CDR3 length is 15 residues. V lost 8 bases and J 0 bases, leaving 13 bases between the germline ends. CDR3 residues: CASGRDTANTGELFF. The DNA for the CDR3 is TGTGCCAGCGGTCGGGACACTGCGAACACCGGGGAGCTGTTTTTT.

The chain is built from TRBV29-1 and TRBJ1-2, with 7 bases identical to TRBD1. Germline loops: CDR1 SQVTM, CDR2 ANQGSEA. After removal of 4 bases from V and 2 bases from J, the junction contained 4 bases not matched to a gene. CDR3 length: 13 residues. As DNA, the CDR3 is TGCAGCGTTGGGACAGGAGCGAACTATGGCTACACCTTC. Residues: CSVGTGANYGYTF.

This clone was observed a handful of times. The chain recombines TRBV25-1 with TRBJ2-1; possibly TRBD2 for D (5 bases). CDR1 and CDR2 from the germline V gene are MGHDK and SYGVNS. V was shortened by 2 bases and J by 10 bases, with 6 bases between the two germline ends. This CDR3 has 11 residues. The CDR3 reads CASSETREQFF. The CDR3, as DNA: TGTGCCAGCAGTGAAACTAGGGAGCAGTTCTTC.

The genes are TRBV7-9 and TRBJ1-2; D uncertain. The CDR3 runs 11 residues. Trimming cost V 10 bases and J 8 bases, with 14 bases left between them. Germline CDR1 and CDR2: SEHNR and FQNEAQ (reference sequence). The CDR3 reads CATVTRGGYTF. CDR3 nucleotides: TGTGCCACCGTCACCCGAGGCGGCTACACCTTC.

The chain carries TRBV28 and TRBJ1-2; 10 nucleotides align to TRBD1. Germline CDR1 MDHEN, CDR2 SYDVKM. The CDR3 is 15 residues long. With 3 bases clipped from V and 4 bases from J, the junction kept 5 bases outside the gene matches. Written as DNA, the CDR3 is TGTGCCAGCAGTTTGGCAGACAGGGGGCTCTATGGCTACACCTTC. It yields the protein CASSLADRGLYGYTF.

The chain is built from TRBV3-1 (or the pseudogene TRBV3-2) and TRBJ2-5; 14 bases fit TRBD2. V shed 4 bases, J shed 5 bases, and the junction held 12 bases outside the gene matches. The germline V gene has CDR1 LGHDT and CDR2 YNNKEL (reference sequence). CDR3 length: 18 amino acids. In nucleotides, the CDR3 is TGTGCCAGCAGCCGCAGACTAGCGGGAGGGCCCCGGGAGGAGACCCAGTACTTC. Translated: CASSRRLAGGPREETQYF.